The source of this T cell receptor beta chain is a study of blood T cell repertoires in COVID-19. Whole-study context: Both acute and convalescent COVID-19 samples were obtained from the United States, Italy and Spain.

The germline V gene has CDR1 MNHNY and CDR2 SVGAGI (reference sequence). V was trimmed by 9 bases and J by 2 bases, leaving 14 bases between them. The CDR3 has 14 amino acids. The data were produced by immunoSEQ multiplex PCR, yet TCRdb's version contains in-frame clones alone and is incomplete. Of roughly 53,000 clones listed, 60% to 85% were seen once; the top ten hold roughly 23%. The sequence came from a man aged 50-60 years with active or convalescent COVID-19. The rearrangement joins TRBV6-6 to TRBJ2-1, with a possible D match to TRBD1 (6 bases). Sequencing was done on a sample of peripheral blood. CDR3 in amino acids: CASSGTQAYNEQFF. The CDR3 nucleotides are TGTGCCAGTTCTGGGACACAGGCCTACAATGAGCAGTTCTTC.